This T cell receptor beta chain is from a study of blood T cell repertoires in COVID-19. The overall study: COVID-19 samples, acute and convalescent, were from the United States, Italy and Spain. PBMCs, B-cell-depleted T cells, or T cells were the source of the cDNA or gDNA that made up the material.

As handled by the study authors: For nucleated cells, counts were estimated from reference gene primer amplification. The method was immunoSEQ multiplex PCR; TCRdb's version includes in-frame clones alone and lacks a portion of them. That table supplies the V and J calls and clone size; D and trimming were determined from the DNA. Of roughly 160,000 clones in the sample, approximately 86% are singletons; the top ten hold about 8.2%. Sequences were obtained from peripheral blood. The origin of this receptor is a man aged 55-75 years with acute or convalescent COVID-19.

In DNA form, the CDR3 reads TGTGCGAGCGGGGCGGCAAACTCTGGGGCCAACGTCCTGACTTTC. Translation: CASGAANSGANVLTF. The chain is built from TRBV19 and TRBJ2-6, with 7 bases matching TRBD2. CDR3 size: 15 residues. Germline V CDR1 and CDR2: LNHDA, SQIVND (reference sequence).